This T cell receptor beta chain was documented in a study of CD8 T cells in ankylosing spondylitis. Whole-study results and caveats: Clones linked to disease were reported to show significant enrichment in matched ankylosing spondylitis synovial fluid. In ankylosing spondylitis blood, a motif of roughly eight highly homologous TCR beta variants appeared characteristic. Earlier work had already found some motif variants in reactive arthritis synovial fluid and blood. Clones linked to the disease showed a CD8+ phenotype. They occurred at relatively low frequencies in peripheral blood.

Trimming cost V 2 bases and J 6 bases, with 13 bases left between them. Germline CDR1 and CDR2: KGHSH and LQKENI. The CDR3 has 14 residues. TCRdb re-called the 5' RACE reads with MiXCR, one entry per CDR3 protein. The repertoire holds hundreds of thousands of distinct CDR3 sequences, with 20% as singletons. Comment on this clonotype: The target antigen is unknown.

The chain links TRBV18 to TRBJ1-2; D is unresolved. The sequence derives from a male donor with ankylosing spondylitis or in good health (not recorded which). Sequencing was carried out using blood, either unsorted or a sorted T cell fraction (not recorded which). The CDR3 loop reads CASSPLSREDGYTF. In DNA, the CDR3 is TGTGCCAGCTCACCATTATCACGCGAGGATGGCTACACCTTC. Full variable domain (outside the CDR3, taken from reference TRBV18 and TRBJ1-2): NAGVMQNPRHLVRRRGQEARLRCSPMKGHSHVYWYRQLPEEGLKFMVYLQKENIIDESGMPKERFSAEFPKEGPSILRIQQVVRGDSAAYFCASSPLSREDGYTFGSGTRLTVV.